This TCR beta chain was sequenced for a study of T cell changes during pregnancy in multiple sclerosis. V gave up 1 base and J gave up 2 bases, with 9 bases separating them. CDR1 and CDR2 (germline): LNHNV, YYDKDF (reference sequence). CDR3 length equals 14 residues. TCRdb's table, derived via immunoSEQ multiplex PCR, lists solely in-frame clones and lacks some. This sample yields about 50,000 clones, of which roughly 92% are seen a single time; approximately 0.39% belongs to the top ten. The TCR originated in a female donor with multiple sclerosis, enrolled in a pregnancy study. The specimen was CD4+ T cells from peripheral blood mononuclear cells, collected after pregnancy. The chain is built from TRBV15 and TRBJ2-7, with D possibly TRBD1 on 5 matching bases. In nucleotides, the CDR3 is TGTGCCACCAGCAGAGTAGGGGCCACCTACGAGCAGTACTTC. Amino acids: CATSRVGATYEQYF.